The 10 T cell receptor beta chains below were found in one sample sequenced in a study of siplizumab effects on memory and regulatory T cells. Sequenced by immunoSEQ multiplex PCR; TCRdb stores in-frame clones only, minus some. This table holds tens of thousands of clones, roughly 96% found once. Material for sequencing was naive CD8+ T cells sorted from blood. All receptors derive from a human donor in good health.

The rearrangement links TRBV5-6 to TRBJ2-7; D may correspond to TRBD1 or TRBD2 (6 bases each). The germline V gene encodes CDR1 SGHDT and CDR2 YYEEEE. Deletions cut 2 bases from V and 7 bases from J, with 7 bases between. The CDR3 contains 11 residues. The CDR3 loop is CASSLGGEQYF. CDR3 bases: TGTGCCAGCAGCTTAGGGGGGGAGCAGTACTTC.

CDR3 bases: TGCGCCAGCGGGGCCAGTCAGAACACTGAAGCTTTCTTT. This codes for CASGASQNTEAFF. This rearrangement joins TRBV4-3 to TRBJ1-1, with D perhaps matching TRBD1 (5 bases). The CDR3 loop spans 13 amino acids. In germline, CDR1 is LGHNA, CDR2 YSLEER. V was clipped by 8 bases and J by 1 base, with 11 bases between them.

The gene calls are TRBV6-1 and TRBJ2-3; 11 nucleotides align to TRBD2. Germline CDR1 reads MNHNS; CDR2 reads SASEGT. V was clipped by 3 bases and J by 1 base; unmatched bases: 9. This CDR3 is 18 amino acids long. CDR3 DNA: TGTGCCAGCAGTGATCTGACTAGCGGGGAAACTCGCACAGATACGCAGTATTTT. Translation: CASSDLTSGETRTDTQYF.

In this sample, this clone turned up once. CDR3 DNA: TGTGCCAGCAGCGCCGTAGGACGGATAGCCAAAAACATTCAGTACTTC. Its translation is CASSAVGRIAKNIQYF. This sequence joins TRBV9 and TRBJ2-4; no clear D gene. Trimming cost V 3 bases and J 0 bases, with 13 bases left between them. Germline-derived CDR1 and CDR2 are SGDLS and YYNGEE. CDR3 size: 16 residues.

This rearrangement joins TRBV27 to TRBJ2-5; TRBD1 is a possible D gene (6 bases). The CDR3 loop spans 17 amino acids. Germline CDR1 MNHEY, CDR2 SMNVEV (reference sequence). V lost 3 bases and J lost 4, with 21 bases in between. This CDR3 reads CASSFVSYSGRGETQYF. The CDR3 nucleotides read TGTGCCAGCAGTTTTGTGTCGTATAGTGGCAGGGGAGAGACCCAGTACTTC.

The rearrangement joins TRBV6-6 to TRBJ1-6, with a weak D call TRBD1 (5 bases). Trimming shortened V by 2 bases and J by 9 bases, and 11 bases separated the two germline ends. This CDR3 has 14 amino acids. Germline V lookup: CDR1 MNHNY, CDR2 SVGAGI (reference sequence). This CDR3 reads CASSYGQGGSPLHF. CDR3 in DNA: TGTGCCAGCAGTTACGGGCAGGGAGGTTCACCCCTCCACTTT.

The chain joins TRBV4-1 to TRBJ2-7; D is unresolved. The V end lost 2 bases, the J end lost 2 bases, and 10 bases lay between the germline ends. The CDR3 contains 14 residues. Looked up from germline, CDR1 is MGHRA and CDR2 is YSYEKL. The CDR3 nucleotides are TGCGCCAGCAGCCAATTTTCAGGTCCCTACGAGCAGTACTTC. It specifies CASSQFSGPYEQYF.

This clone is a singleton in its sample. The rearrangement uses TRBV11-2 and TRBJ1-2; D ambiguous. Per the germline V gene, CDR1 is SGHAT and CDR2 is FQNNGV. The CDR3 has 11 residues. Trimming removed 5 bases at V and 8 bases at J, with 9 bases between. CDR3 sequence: CASSAGIGYTF. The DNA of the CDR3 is TGTGCCAGCAGCGCAGGCATCGGCTACACCTTC.

This chain's CDR3 is CASSAASGGAHGELFF. In nucleotides, the CDR3 is TGTGCCAGCAGCGCTGCTAGCGGGGGGGCCCACGGGGAGCTGTTTTTT. The genes are TRBV9 and TRBJ2-2; 12 bases line up with TRBD2. V shed 3 bases and J 7 bases; nucleotides not matched to a gene: 7. This CDR3 comprises 16 residues. Germline V CDR1 and CDR2: SGDLS, YYNGEE. The variable domain in full, with the rest retrieved from reference TRBV9 and TRBJ2-2, is DSGVTQTPKHLITATGQRVTLRCSPRSGDLSVYWYQQSLDQGLQFLIQYYNGEERAKGNILERFSAQQFPDLHSELNLSSLELGDSALYFCASSAASGGAHGELFFGEGSRLTVL.

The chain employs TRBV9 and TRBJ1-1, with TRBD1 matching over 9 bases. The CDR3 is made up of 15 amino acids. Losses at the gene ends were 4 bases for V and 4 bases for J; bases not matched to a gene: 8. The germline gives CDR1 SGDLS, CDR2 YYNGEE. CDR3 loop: CASSHNPDRGTEAFF. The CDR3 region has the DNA TGTGCCAGCAGCCATAACCCGGACAGGGGCACTGAAGCTTTCTTT.